A single sample is the source of the 29 T cell receptor beta chains below, sequenced in a study of T-cell reconstitution after alpha-beta-depleted transplantation in children. Unique molecular identifiers were incorporated when the TCRbeta library was constructed. TCRdb processed the PCR reads anew with MiXCR; each CDR3 protein has one entry. Of around 200,000 distinct CDR3 sequences in the sample, approximately 15% were seen once. Here the sequenced sample was PBMCs, mostly from graft donor cells, taken 360 days after TCRalphabeta/CD19-depleted stem cell transplant. The receptors come from a male patient between 2 and 9 years old who had a stem cell transplant for acute lymphoblastic leukemia, so the T cells may come from the graft donor.

The chain has TRBV7-6 and TRBJ2-5; D call uncertain. V gave up 1 base and J gave up 4 bases, with 10 bases separating them. The CDR3 contains 14 residues. The germline V gene has CDR1 SGHVS and CDR2 FNYEAQ. CDR3 protein: CASSLVPAAETQYF. CDR3 nucleotide sequence: TGTGCCAGCAGCTTAGTCCCAGCTGCAGAGACCCAGTACTTC.

This clonotype has a handful of counts. The chain employs TRBV29-1 and TRBJ2-2, with unresolved D. The V gene's germline CDR1 is SQVTM and CDR2 ANQGSEA. The CDR3 contains 10 residues. Trimming cost V 5 bases and J 6 bases, with 4 bases left between them. In DNA form, the CDR3 reads TGCAGCGTTTCGGCCGGGGAGCTGTTTTTT. As protein: CSVSAGELFF.

This clonotype was counted ten times or more. The V and J genes are TRBV28 and TRBJ2-7; D is possibly TRBD2 (5 bases). Germline V gene sequence: CDR1 MDHEN, CDR2 SYDVKM. The V and J ends lost 7 bases and 1 base respectively, with 11 bases between them. CDR3 size: 13 residues. CDR3 bases: TGTGCCAGCACCTATCCGGGGTCCTACGAGCAGTACTTC. Encoded protein: CASTYPGSYEQYF.

This chain links TRBV20-1 with TRBJ1-4; TRBD1 aligns across 9 bases. Germline CDR1 is DFQATT and CDR2 is SNEGSKA (reference sequence). Germline trimming cut 3 bases from V and 4 bases from J; bases unmatched to any gene: 6. CDR3 length: 15 amino acids. The CDR3 spells CSASFPGQGNEKLFF. CDR3 bases: TGCAGTGCTAGTTTTCCGGGACAGGGTAATGAAAAACTGTTTTTT.

The rearrangement joins TRBV12-3 or TRBV12-4 to TRBJ1-1, with 7 bases that match TRBD1. CDR3 size: 14 residues. Trimming at V came to 7 bases and at J to 6 bases, leaving 11 bases not matched to a gene. The CDR3 bases are TGTGCCAGCACCCTTGTCTTGCAGGGGGCTGAAGCTTTCTTT. This sequence encodes CASTLVLQGAEAFF.

This clonotype showed up just a few times. V gene TRBV3-1 combines with J gene TRBJ2-1; tentative D call: TRBD1 (6 bases). Trimming took off 3 bases at V and 9 bases at J, with 12 bases between the two ends. This CDR3 spans 13 amino acids. The V gene's germline CDR1 is LGHDT and CDR2 YNNKEL (reference sequence). The CDR3 DNA is TGTGCCAGCAGCCACAACAGGGATGGTGAGCAGTTCTTC. Amino acid sequence: CASSHNRDGEQFF.

This clonotype was counted between two and nine times. The genes are TRBV5-5 and TRBJ2-7; a possible D gene is TRBD1 (5 bases). The V gene lost 4 bases and the J gene lost 1 base, with 15 bases spanning the gap. The CDR3 is made up of 15 amino acids. CDR1 is SGHKS, CDR2 YYEKEE, per germline (reference sequence). CDR3 amino acids: CASSLDIQASYEQYF. The CDR3 DNA sequence: TGTGCCAGCAGCCTGGACATACAAGCATCCTACGAGCAGTACTTC. Combining the CDR3 with reference TRBV5-5 and TRBJ2-7 gives the whole variable domain DAGVTQSPTHLIKTRGQQVTLRCSPISGHKSVSWYQQVLGQGPQFIFQYYEKEERGRGNFPDRFSARQFPNYSSELNVNALLLGDSALYLCASSLDIQASYEQYFGPGTRLTVT.

The V and J genes are TRBV6-5 and TRBJ2-7, with D perhaps matching TRBD1 or TRBD2 (6 bases each). This CDR3 is built from 12 residues. The V end lost 7 bases, the J end lost 5 bases, and 12 bases lay between the germline ends. CDR1 and CDR2 (germline): MNHEY, SVGAGI. CDR3 residues: CASTNGGHEQYF. In DNA form, the CDR3 reads TGTGCCAGCACCAACGGGGGCCACGAGCAGTACTTC.

This clonotype has only a few counts. V gene TRBV19 combines with J gene TRBJ2-1, with D possibly TRBD1 on 6 matching bases. The CDR3 has 16 amino acids. Trimming cost V 6 bases and J 2 bases, with 17 bases left between them. Germline lookup yields CDR1 LNHDA and CDR2 SQIVND (reference sequence). For the CDR3, the DNA is TGTGCCAGTAGGGATACAGGGTTAGGGACCTACAATGAGCAGTTCTTC. Its translation: CASRDTGLGTYNEQFF.

This clonotype was counted once. The chain links TRBV10-3 to TRBJ2-3, with D possibly being TRBD1 (6 bases). Deletions cut 6 bases from V and 0 bases from J, with 7 bases between. The germline gives CDR1 ENHRY, CDR2 SYGVKD. The CDR3 totals 13 residues. CDR3 nucleotide sequence: TGTGCCATCAGACAGGGTAGCACAGATACGCAGTATTTT. As protein: CAIRQGSTDTQYF.

This sequence joins TRBV4-3 and TRBJ2-7, with TRBD2 as a possible D gene (5 bases). The V end lost 4 bases, the J end lost 5 bases, and 15 bases lay between the germline ends. The CDR3 extends over 14 amino acids. CDR1 and CDR2 (germline): LGHNA, YSLEER. The CDR3 sequence is CASSLRGYGDEQYF. CDR3 coding DNA: TGCGCCAGCAGCCTCCGCGGTTACGGGGACGAGCAGTACTTC.

This clonotype was found a few times. This chain links TRBV12-5 with TRBJ1-5; D call uncertain. V shed 2 bases and J shed 6 bases, with 8 bases lying between them. The CDR3 contains 13 residues. Germline lookup yields CDR1 LGHNT and CDR2 FRNRAP. This CDR3 reads CASGLWGFQPQHF. In DNA, the CDR3 is TGTGCTAGTGGTTTGTGGGGATTTCAGCCCCAGCATTTT.

V usage is TRBV20-1 and J usage is TRBJ2-5; D assignment may be TRBD1 or TRBD2 (7 bases each). V lost 5 bases, J lost 1 base, and 14 bases lay in between. Germline CDR1 DFQATT, CDR2 SNEGSKA (reference sequence). This CDR3 is built from 14 residues. The CDR3 DNA reads TGCAGTGCTCAGGGGGGGCCCCTCCAAGAGACCCAGTACTTC. The encoded protein is CSAQGGPLQETQYF.

This sequence joins TRBV27 and TRBJ2-7; 7 bases align to TRBD2. Germline CDR1 and CDR2: MNHEY and SMNVEV (reference sequence). V was pared by 3 bases and J by 1 base, with 6 bases of the junction left unmatched. The CDR3 extends over 15 amino acids. CDR3 in DNA: TGTGCCAGCAGTTTGGGAGGGGCTGGGTCCTACGAGCAGTACTTC. Translated: CASSLGGAGSYEQYF.

This clonotype has just a few counts. The chain joins TRBV6-2 or TRBV6-3 to TRBJ2-5, with D possibly being TRBD1 (6 bases). The CDR3 length is 13 residues. The V and J ends lost 7 bases and 3 bases respectively, with 12 bases between them. Germline-derived CDR1 and CDR2 are MNHEY and SVGEGT. This CDR3 is CASTEGGEETQYF. The DNA for the CDR3 is TGTGCCAGCACCGAAGGGGGTGAAGAGACCCAGTACTTC.

The rearrangement links TRBV7-9 to TRBJ1-1; TRBD1 aligns across 7 bases. The CDR3 extends over 14 amino acids. CDR1 and CDR2 from the germline V gene are SEHNR and FQNEAQ (reference sequence). The V gene end was trimmed by 5 bases and the J gene end by 3 bases; junction bases not matched to a gene: 6. This CDR3 is CASSPVGQDTEAFF. In DNA form, the CDR3 reads TGTGCCAGCAGCCCAGTTGGACAGGACACTGAAGCTTTCTTT.

In its sample, this clonotype was seen many times. V usage is TRBV2 and J usage is TRBJ2-5, with 8 positions matching TRBD2. Germline V lookup: CDR1 SNHLY, CDR2 FYNNEI. V gave up 5 bases and J gave up 5 bases; unmatched junction bases: 16. The CDR3 consists of 17 residues. The CDR3 sequence: CASSPRSGDPDWETQYF. DNA for the CDR3: TGTGCCAGCAGTCCTCGTAGCGGGGACCCCGATTGGGAGACCCAGTACTTC.

The chain is built from TRBV7-8 and TRBJ2-7; the match to TRBD2 covers 9 bases. Germline CDR1 SGHVS, CDR2 FQNEAQ. Trimming cost V 1 base and J 3 bases; bases outside gene matches: 10. The CDR3 runs to 17 residues. Here the CDR3 reads CASSLVLGPREGYEQYF. In DNA form, the CDR3 reads TGTGCCAGCAGCTTAGTTCTTGGCCCGCGGGAGGGCTACGAGCAGTACTTC.

This clonotype was seen only a few times. The chain links TRBV3-1 to TRBJ2-7; 13 bases fit TRBD2. CDR3 length: 18 amino acids. V shed 0 bases and J 6 bases; nucleotides not matched to a gene: 11. CDR1 and CDR2 from the germline V gene are LGHDT and YNNKEL (reference sequence). CDR3 DNA: TGTGCCAGCAGCCAAGAACCGGGACTAGCGGGGAACCTTGGCGAGCAGTACTTC. Protein product: CASSQEPGLAGNLGEQYF.

There are a few counts of this clonotype. The V gene is TRBV5-5, the J gene TRBJ2-3; 8 nucleotides agree with TRBD2. Trimming at V came to 1 base and at J to 4 bases, leaving 11 bases not matched to a gene. Germline V gives CDR1 SGHKS, CDR2 YYEKEE (reference sequence). CDR3 length equals 17 residues. CDR3 DNA: TGTGCCAGCAGCTTGAACGCTCGGGGGGGCCTTGCAGATACGCAGTATTTT. Translated: CASSLNARGGLADTQYF. Full variable domain (outside the CDR3, taken from reference TRBV5-5 and TRBJ2-3): DAGVTQSPTHLIKTRGQQVTLRCSPISGHKSVSWYQQVLGQGPQFIFQYYEKEERGRGNFPDRFSARQFPNYSSELNVNALLLGDSALYLCASSLNARGGLADTQYFGPGTRLTVL.

This clonotype was seen only a few times. The chain carries TRBV7-2 and TRBJ1-5, with D tentatively TRBD1 (5 bases). This CDR3 is 15 amino acids long. The V and J ends lost 5 bases and 5 bases respectively, with 16 bases between them. The germline gives CDR1 SGHTA, CDR2 FQGNSA. CDR3 sequence reads: CASSREGRSDQPQHF. In DNA, the CDR3 is TGTGCCAGCAGCCGTGAGGGGAGGTCGGATCAGCCCCAGCATTTT.

This clonotype was seen only a few times. V is TRBV7-2 and J is TRBJ2-6; the match to TRBD1 covers 8 bases. The J segment lost 0 bases and the V segment lost 5 bases, leaving 6 bases of the junction unmatched. The CDR3 length is 17 residues. Germline CDR1 reads SGHTA; CDR2 reads FQGNSA. For the CDR3, the DNA is TGTGCCAGCAGCGGCCGGGACAGGTTCTCTGGGGCCAACGTCCTGACTTTC. Protein product: CASSGRDRFSGANVLTF.

This clonotype was seen more than once but under ten times. The chain has TRBV5-1 and TRBJ1-5; TRBD1 matches at 8 bases. V shed 3 bases and J 6 bases; nucleotides not matched to a gene: 8. The CDR3 has 15 amino acids. CDR1 and CDR2 (germline): SGHRS, YFSETQ. This CDR3 is CASSSAGGAGQPQHF. The CDR3 region has the DNA TGCGCCAGCAGCTCAGCAGGGGGCGCCGGTCAGCCCCAGCATTTT.

The gene calls are TRBV10-3 and TRBJ2-5; D is perhaps TRBD1 (5 bases). The germline V and J ends were trimmed by 6 bases and 0 bases, with 5 bases remaining between them. The CDR3 is 12 residues long. Germline loops: CDR1 ENHRY, CDR2 SYGVKD. This chain's CDR3 is CAISRDQETQYF. The CDR3 DNA reads TGTGCCATCAGCAGGGACCAAGAGACCCAGTACTTC.

The table lists this clonotype with a few counts. This rearrangement joins TRBV20-1 to TRBJ1-6; D remains ambiguous. The V end was cut by 3 bases, the J end by 10 bases, with 13 bases between. The CDR3 covers 13 residues. The germline gives CDR1 DFQATT, CDR2 SNEGSKA (reference sequence). In DNA, the CDR3 is TGCAGTGCTAGTCCGCGGACCGGGTCACCCCTCCACTTT. This codes for CSASPRTGSPLHF.

This clonotype has a handful of counts. This chain links TRBV4-1 with TRBJ2-1; D is possibly TRBD2 (6 bases). This CDR3 is built from 14 residues. V shed 0 bases and J shed 8 bases, with 11 bases lying between them. CDR1 and CDR2 from the germline V gene are MGHRA and YSYEKL. The CDR3 bases are TGCGCCAGCAGCCAAGATCGGCGCGGGGATGAGCAGTTCTTC. It encodes CASSQDRRGDEQFF.

This clonotype has a handful of counts. The J gene is TRBJ2-7, the V gene TRBV19, with TRBD1 matching 9 bases. J was trimmed by 5 bases and V by 5 bases; bases with no gene match: 4. The CDR3 runs to 13 residues. Germline values: CDR1 LNHDA, CDR2 SQIVND (reference sequence). The CDR3 is CASSPWTGDEQYF. The CDR3 DNA follows: TGTGCCAGTAGTCCGTGGACAGGGGACGAGCAGTACTTC.

The rearrangement joins TRBV5-4 to TRBJ1-1; perhaps TRBD1 as D (6 bases). Germline V lookup: CDR1 SGHNT, CDR2 YYREEE (reference sequence). The CDR3 has 15 amino acids. Deletions cut 3 bases from V and 5 bases from J, with 17 bases between. Written as DNA, the CDR3 is TGTGCCAGCAGCTCCATCGGGGGGGCTGGGACTGAAGCTTTCTTT. The encoded protein is CASSSIGGAGTEAFF.

The chain uses TRBV7-9 and TRBJ2-7; unclear D gene. The CDR3 extends over 13 amino acids. V was clipped by 1 base and J by 4 bases, with 8 bases between them. CDR1 SEHNR and CDR2 FQNEAQ come from the germline V gene (reference sequence). CDR3 sequence: CASSLVSLYEQYF. The CDR3 nucleotides are TGTGCCAGCAGCTTAGTTTCACTTTACGAGCAGTACTTC.